A selection of T cell receptor beta chains follows, all from one sample in a study of shared clonotypes between healthy human individuals. Sequencing was performed with immunoSEQ multiplex PCR; in TCRdb, only in-frame clones are kept and a portion is missing. The sample lists approximately 2.5 million clones; approximately 93% were seen once. The sequencing input was naive CD4+ T cells from PBMCs. These TCRs come from a man between 18 and 29 years old in good health. Some clones in this sample may be carry-over from other donors' samples. CDR3s include the opening cysteine and the closing phenylalanine or tryptophan. D genes are given only for firm matches. Clone size appears in some rows only: once, few, many, or a class for an expanded clone.

D gene: .
V gene: TRBV19
CDR3 length: 14
J gene: TRBJ1-5
clone size: .
CDR3 protein: CASSPRAFEKPQHF
CDR3 DNA: TGTGCCAGTAGTCCCAGGGCATTTGAGAAGCCCCAGCATTTT

D gene: TRBD1
V gene: TRBV19
CDR3 length: 13
J gene: TRBJ1-5
clone size: .
CDR3 protein: CASEGQGNQPQHF
CDR3 DNA: TGTGCCAGCGAGGGACAGGGCAATCAGCCCCAGCATTTT

D gene: .
V gene: TRBV28
CDR3 length: 13
J gene: TRBJ1-2
clone size: once
CDR3 protein: CASSWGGSYGYTF
CDR3 DNA: TGTGCCAGCAGTTGGGGGGGGTCGTATGGCTACACCTTC

D gene: .
V gene: TRBV6-8
CDR3 length: 17
J gene: TRBJ2-7
clone size: .
CDR3 protein: CASSPAMWWGPLYEQYF
CDR3 DNA: TGTGCCAGCAGTCCCGCGATGTGGTGGGGGCCCCTCTACGAGCAGTACTTC

D gene: TRBD1
V gene: TRBV28
CDR3 length: 16
J gene: TRBJ2-4
clone size: .
CDR3 protein: CASSSWDSQAKNIQYF
CDR3 DNA: TGTGCCAGCAGTTCCTGGGACAGCCAAGCCAAAAACATTCAGTACTTC

D gene: TRBD2
V gene: TRBV5-6
CDR3 length: 19
J gene: TRBJ2-7
clone size: .
CDR3 protein: CASSLGLPSGWYQDYEQYF
CDR3 DNA: TGTGCCAGCAGCTTGGGTCTTCCTAGCGGATGGTATCAAGACTACGAGCAGTACTTC

D gene: TRBD1
V gene: TRBV27
CDR3 length: 16
J gene: TRBJ2-1
clone size: .
CDR3 protein: CASSRLGTGSVNEQFF
CDR3 DNA: TGTGCCAGCAGTCGACTTGGGACAGGGTCGGTCAATGAGCAGTTCTTC

D gene: .
V gene: TRBV28
CDR3 length: 15
J gene: TRBJ2-7
clone size: .
CDR3 protein: CASSLLGGNSYEQYF
CDR3 DNA: TGTGCCAGCAGTTTGTTAGGGGGTAACTCCTACGAGCAGTACTTC

D gene: TRBD1
V gene: TRBV25-1
CDR3 length: 15
J gene: TRBJ2-3
clone size: .
CDR3 protein: CASSGLQGVADTQYF
CDR3 DNA: TGTGCCAGCAGTGGATTACAGGGGGTGGCAGATACGCAGTATTTT

D gene: TRBD2
V gene: TRBV30
CDR3 length: 14
J gene: TRBJ2-1
clone size: once
CDR3 protein: CAAAGLAGVNEQFF
CDR3 DNA: TGTGCCGCGGCGGGGCTAGCGGGAGTCAATGAGCAGTTCTTC

D gene: TRBD1
V gene: TRBV10-1
CDR3 length: 15
J gene: TRBJ2-2
clone size: few
CDR3 protein: CASARGQGLTGELFF
CDR3 DNA: TGCGCCAGCGCCAGAGGACAGGGCCTTACCGGGGAGCTGTTTTTT

D gene: TRBD2
V gene: TRBV19
CDR3 length: 18
J gene: TRBJ2-7
clone size: .
CDR3 protein: CASSTVRLAGTPPYEQYF
CDR3 DNA: TGTGCCAGTAGTACCGTTCGACTAGCGGGGACTCCACCCTACGAGCAGTACTTC

D gene: TRBD2
V gene: TRBV5-6
CDR3 length: 17
J gene: TRBJ2-1
clone size: .
CDR3 protein: CASSFRSSGRSYNEQFF
CDR3 DNA: TGTGCCAGCAGCTTTAGGTCTAGCGGGCGATCCTACAATGAGCAGTTCTTC

D gene: .
V gene: TRBV7-2
CDR3 length: 14
J gene: TRBJ2-7
clone size: .
CDR3 protein: CASSSGTSYYEQYF
CDR3 DNA: TGTGCCAGCAGCTCCGGGACCTCATACTACGAGCAGTACTTC

D gene: .
V gene: TRBV7-2
CDR3 length: 15
J gene: TRBJ2-1
clone size: .
CDR3 protein: CASSLDRDTHNEQFF
CDR3 DNA: TGTGCCAGCAGCTTAGATAGGGACACCCACAATGAGCAGTTCTTC

D gene: .
V gene: TRBV10-3
CDR3 length: 13
J gene: TRBJ1-2
clone size: .
CDR3 protein: CAISDNRDYGYTF
CDR3 DNA: TGTGCCATCAGTGACAACAGGGACTATGGCTACACCTTC

D gene: TRBD2
V gene: TRBV12-5
CDR3 length: 14
J gene: TRBJ2-1
clone size: .
CDR3 protein: CASGFGLVPGEQFF
CDR3 DNA: TGTGCTAGTGGTTTCGGACTAGTCCCAGGTGAGCAGTTCTTC

D gene: TRBD1
V gene: TRBV5-4
CDR3 length: 13
J gene: TRBJ2-1
clone size: .
CDR3 protein: CASSPDRDNEQFF
CDR3 DNA: TGTGCCAGCAGCCCTGACAGGGATAATGAGCAGTTCTTC

D gene: TRBD2
V gene: TRBV28
CDR3 length: 13
J gene: TRBJ2-5
clone size: few
CDR3 protein: CASSLGGRETQYF
CDR3 DNA: TGTGCCAGCAGTTTAGGCGGGAGAGAGACCCAGTACTTC

D gene: TRBD1
V gene: TRBV4-1
CDR3 length: 17
J gene: TRBJ2-5
clone size: .
CDR3 protein: CASSLGQGTGRQETQYF
CDR3 DNA: TGCGCCAGCAGCCTCGGACAGGGAACGGGACGCCAAGAGACCCAGTACTTC

D gene: .
V gene: TRBV28
CDR3 length: 19
J gene: TRBJ1-3
clone size: once
CDR3 protein: CASSLSVSGGNFSGNTIYF
CDR3 DNA: TGTGCCAGCAGTTTATCGGTATCCGGCGGCAACTTCTCTGGAAACACCATATATTTT

D gene: .
V gene: TRBV28
CDR3 length: 16
J gene: TRBJ1-6
clone size: .
CDR3 protein: CASSLRGRTPNWPLHF
CDR3 DNA: TGTGCCAGCAGTTTACGGGGTCGAACCCCCAATTGGCCCCTCCACTTT

D gene: .
V gene: TRBV2
CDR3 length: 14
J gene: TRBJ1-1
clone size: .
CDR3 protein: CASRFRSGGTEAFF
CDR3 DNA: TGTGCCAGCAGGTTTCGGTCGGGGGGCACTGAAGCTTTCTTT

D gene: TRBD2
V gene: TRBV2
CDR3 length: 16
J gene: TRBJ2-2
clone size: .
CDR3 protein: CASRLSGRANTGELFF
CDR3 DNA: TGTGCCAGCAGATTAAGCGGGAGGGCGAACACCGGGGAGCTGTTTTTT

D gene: .
V gene: TRBV30
CDR3 length: 13
J gene: TRBJ1-1
clone size: .
CDR3 protein: CAWSKPMNTEAFF
CDR3 DNA: TGTGCCTGGAGTAAACCTATGAACACTGAAGCTTTCTTT

D gene: .
V gene: TRBV9
CDR3 length: 15
J gene: TRBJ1-3
clone size: .
CDR3 protein: CASSGGRASGNTIYF
CDR3 DNA: TGTGCCAGCAGCGGGGGACGGGCCTCTGGAAACACCATATATTTT

D gene: TRBD2
V gene: TRBV10-3
CDR3 length: 16
J gene: TRBJ2-3
clone size: .
CDR3 protein: CAIRGLAGGPGDTQYF
CDR3 DNA: TGTGCCATCAGGGGACTAGCGGGAGGGCCGGGAGATACGCAGTATTTT

D gene: TRBD2
V gene: TRBV28
CDR3 length: 13
J gene: TRBJ2-5
clone size: .
CDR3 protein: CASTAGAVETQYF
CDR3 DNA: TGTGCCAGCACTGCGGGAGCAGTAGAGACCCAGTACTTC

D gene: .
V gene: TRBV28
CDR3 length: 14
J gene: TRBJ2-3
clone size: .
CDR3 protein: CASRAYRGGDTQYF
CDR3 DNA: TGTGCCAGCAGGGCTTACAGGGGGGGAGATACGCAGTATTTT

D gene: .
V gene: TRBV20-1
CDR3 length: 10
J gene: TRBJ2-5
clone size: .
CDR3 protein: CSVAPRAQYF
CDR3 DNA: TGCAGTGTGGCCCCGAGGGCCCAGTACTTC

D gene: TRBD1
V gene: TRBV28
CDR3 length: 15
J gene: TRBJ2-6
clone size: .
CDR3 protein: CASSGTGNGANVLTF
CDR3 DNA: TGTGCCAGCAGTGGGACAGGGAATGGGGCCAACGTCCTGACTTTC

D gene: TRBD2
V gene: TRBV5-6
CDR3 length: 19
J gene: TRBJ2-1
clone size: .
CDR3 protein: CASSGPGLAGVGSYNEQFF
CDR3 DNA: TGTGCCAGCAGCGGACCGGGACTAGCGGGAGTGGGCTCCTACAATGAGCAGTTCTTC

D gene: .
V gene: TRBV11-2
CDR3 length: 15
J gene: TRBJ1-4
clone size: .
CDR3 protein: CASSFFQGSNEKLFF
CDR3 DNA: TGTGCCAGCAGCTTTTTCCAGGGATCTAATGAAAAACTGTTTTTT

D gene: TRBD2
V gene: TRBV5-4
CDR3 length: 15
J gene: TRBJ2-1
clone size: .
CDR3 protein: CASSLEIAGGLEQFF
CDR3 DNA: TGTGCCAGCAGCTTGGAAATAGCGGGAGGCCTCGAGCAGTTCTTC

D gene: .
V gene: TRBV10-3
CDR3 length: 14
J gene: TRBJ2-7
clone size: .
CDR3 protein: CAISVGQNSYEQYF
CDR3 DNA: TGTGCCATCAGTGTCGGGCAAAACTCCTACGAGCAGTACTTC

D gene: TRBD1
V gene: TRBV30
CDR3 length: 13
J gene: TRBJ2-7
clone size: .
CDR3 protein: CAWRSQGAVEQYF
CDR3 DNA: TGTGCCTGGAGATCACAGGGGGCGGTCGAGCAGTACTTC

D gene: .
V gene: TRBV9
CDR3 length: 13
J gene: TRBJ2-1
clone size: .
CDR3 protein: CASSGDAPNEQFF
CDR3 DNA: TGTGCCAGCAGCGGTGACGCCCCCAATGAGCAGTTCTTC

D gene: .
V gene: TRBV18
CDR3 length: 14
J gene: TRBJ2-3
clone size: .
CDR3 protein: CASSPQGSTDTQYF
CDR3 DNA: TGTGCCAGCTCACCACAGGGAAGCACAGATACGCAGTATTTT

D gene: .
V gene: TRBV30
CDR3 length: 14
J gene: TRBJ1-1
clone size: .
CDR3 protein: CAWSVPRANTEAFF
CDR3 DNA: TGTGCCTGGAGTGTACCTCGAGCGAACACTGAAGCTTTCTTT

D gene: .
V gene: TRBV5-1
CDR3 length: 15
J gene: TRBJ1-5
clone size: .
CDR3 protein: CASSPEGYSNQPQHF
CDR3 DNA: TGCGCCAGCAGTCCCGAGGGATATAGCAATCAGCCCCAGCATTTT

D gene: .
V gene: TRBV29-1
CDR3 length: 13
J gene: TRBJ2-2
clone size: .
CDR3 protein: CSVAPTSTGELFF
CDR3 DNA: TGCAGCGTTGCCCCTACTAGCACCGGGGAGCTGTTTTTT